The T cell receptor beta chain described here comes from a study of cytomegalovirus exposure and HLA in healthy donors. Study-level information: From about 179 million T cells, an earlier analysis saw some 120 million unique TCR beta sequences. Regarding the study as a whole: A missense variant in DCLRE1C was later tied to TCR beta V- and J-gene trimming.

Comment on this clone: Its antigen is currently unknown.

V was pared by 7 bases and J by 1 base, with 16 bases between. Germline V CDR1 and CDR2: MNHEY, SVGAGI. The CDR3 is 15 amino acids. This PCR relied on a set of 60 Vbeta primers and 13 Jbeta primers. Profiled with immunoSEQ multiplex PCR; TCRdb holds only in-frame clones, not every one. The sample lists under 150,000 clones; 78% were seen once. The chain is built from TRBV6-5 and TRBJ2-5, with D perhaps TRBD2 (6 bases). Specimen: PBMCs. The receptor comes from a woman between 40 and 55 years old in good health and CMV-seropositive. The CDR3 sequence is CASTHRRGSQETQYF. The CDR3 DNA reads TGTGCCAGCACCCATAGGCGGGGCAGCCAAGAGACCCAGTACTTC.